This T cell receptor (beta chain) was documented in a study of STAT3 mutations in large granular lymphocyte leukemia. As concerns this clone: Its antigen is as yet unknown. One junction end does not reproduce the germline sequence, and a read error may be involved.

Sequencing used immunoSEQ multiplex PCR; TCRdb keeps in-frame clones, though not all of them. This sample carries under 20,000 clones, about 90% of them seen once, and the ten largest clones take just under 45%. Germline CDR1 and CDR2: SSHAT and FNYEAQ (reference sequence). The CDR3 consists of 19 residues. Overall study findings and caveats: In T-cell large granular lymphocyte leukemia, about half of patients showed multiple immunodominant subclonotypes.

The chain joins TRBV7-7 to TRBJ2-7, with D possibly being TRBD1 or TRBD2 (6 bases each). This receptor was taken from a man in his 60s with T-cell large granular lymphocyte leukemia. Some clones in this sample may be carry-over from other donors' samples. Material: peripheral blood mononuclear cells. Here the CDR3 DNA reads TGTGCTAGCAGCTTAGCGCCCTTCGGAGGGTCGGGGGCAACCTACGAGCAGTACTTC. Protein: CASSLAPFGGSGATYEQYF.